The sequence of this T cell receptor (beta chain) was determined in a study of blood T cell repertoires in COVID-19. For the study at large: The United States, Italy and Spain supplied acute and convalescent COVID-19 samples. Sources were T cells, B-cell-depleted T cells, or PBMCs; the material itself was cDNA or gDNA.

How the authors handled the data: Scientists estimated how many nucleated cells there were by amplifying reference gene primers. The assay was immunoSEQ multiplex PCR, and TCRdb's table has in-frame clones only and misses some. That table is the source of V, J and clone size, and D and trimming were worked out from the DNA. This table has under 95,000 clones, roughly four fifths appearing once. The clonotype was recovered from a woman aged 70 to 79 with acute or convalescent COVID-19. Sequencing was done on a sample of peripheral blood.

CDR3 DNA: TGTGCTAGTGGTTTGGTAAGCAGCGTTATCGATTTAAACACTGAAGCTTTCTTT. Residues: CASGLVSSVIDLNTEAFF. The chain employs TRBV12-5 and TRBJ1-1; D not certain. This CDR3 is 18 amino acids long. With 0 bases removed from V and 2 bases from J, the gap between germline ends came to 19 bases. Germline V gene lookup returns CDR1 LGHNT and CDR2 FRNRAP. The full variable domain, rest sourced from reference TRBV12-5 and TRBJ1-1, is DARVTQTPRHKVTEMGQEVTMRCQPILGHNTVFWYRQTMMQGLELLAYFRNRAPLDDSGMPKDRFSAEMPDATLATLKIQPSEPRDSAVYFCASGLVSSVIDLNTEAFFGQGTRLTVV.